The rows below give T cell receptor beta chains drawn from one sample of a study of blood T cell repertoires in COVID-19. Repertoires were generated with immunoSEQ multiplex PCR, while TCRdb's copy carries only in-frame clones and drops some. The sample has some 450,000 clones, 70% to 90% seen once. The sequencing input was peripheral blood. Receptor source: a woman aged 45-65 years with COVID-19, enrolled during active disease. CDR3s include the opening cysteine and the closing phenylalanine or tryptophan. Each record gives: V gene, J gene, D gene, clone size, CDR3 DNA, CDR3 protein. The D gene is left open where the match is weak. A clone size is listed for some rows: how often the clone was seen (once, few, many), or a class if it is expanded.

v_call: TRBV6-5
j_call: TRBJ2-1
d_call: TRBD1
clone_size: NA
cdr3_nt: TGTGCCAGCCGACAGGGCCATGAGCAGTTCTTC
cdr3_aa: CASRQGHEQFF

v_call: TRBV7-9
j_call: TRBJ2-7
d_call: NA
clone_size: NA
cdr3_nt: TGTGCCAGCAGCTTATCGGGGAGAGGGGAGCAGTACTTC
cdr3_aa: CASSLSGRGEQYF

v_call: TRBV5-6
j_call: TRBJ2-3
d_call: TRBD2
clone_size: NA
cdr3_nt: TGTGCCAGCAGCTCGGGACTAGCGGGGGTGGAAGATACGCAGTATTTT
cdr3_aa: CASSSGLAGVEDTQYF

v_call: TRBV9
j_call: TRBJ2-1
d_call: NA
clone_size: NA
cdr3_nt: TGTGCCAGCAGCGTAGCGGTAGCCGGGAAAGGTGAGCAGTTCTTC
cdr3_aa: CASSVAVAGKGEQFF

v_call: TRBV5-4
j_call: TRBJ1-3
d_call: NA
clone_size: NA
cdr3_nt: TGTGCCAGCAGCGGGAGTCGACAGGTCTCTGGAAACACCATATATTTT
cdr3_aa: CASSGSRQVSGNTIYF

v_call: TRBV5-1
j_call: TRBJ2-1
d_call: NA
clone_size: NA
cdr3_nt: TGCGCCAGCAGCCCACAGACCGGGACCTACAATGAGCAGTTCTTC
cdr3_aa: CASSPQTGTYNEQFF

v_call: TRBV28
j_call: TRBJ1-4
d_call: NA
clone_size: NA
cdr3_nt: TGTGCCACCACCGCCGGGGGGTCCTTAAATGAAAAACTGTTTTTT
cdr3_aa: CATTAGGSLNEKLFF

v_call: TRBV5-1
j_call: TRBJ2-3
d_call: NA
clone_size: NA
cdr3_nt: TGCGCCAGCAGCCCGGAGACAGATACGCAGTATTTT
cdr3_aa: CASSPETDTQYF

v_call: TRBV2
j_call: TRBJ2-1
d_call: NA
clone_size: NA
cdr3_nt: TGTGCCAGCAGCCCCCCCGCGGGGGAGCAGTTCTTC
cdr3_aa: CASSPPAGEQFF

v_call: TRBV13
j_call: TRBJ1-4
d_call: NA
clone_size: few
cdr3_nt: TGTGCCAGCAGCTTAAAGGGACTTAGTAATGAAAAACTGTTTTTT
cdr3_aa: CASSLKGLSNEKLFF

v_call: TRBV19
j_call: TRBJ1-2
d_call: NA
clone_size: NA
cdr3_nt: TGTGCCAGTAGTATAGGTGAGGGCAGTGCTGGCTACACCTTC
cdr3_aa: CASSIGEGSAGYTF

v_call: TRBV6-2/TRBV6-3
j_call: TRBJ2-7
d_call: NA
clone_size: NA
cdr3_nt: TGTGCCAGCAGTTACTACAGGGACTACGAGCAGTACTTC
cdr3_aa: CASSYYRDYEQYF

v_call: TRBV10-3
j_call: TRBJ1-1
d_call: NA
clone_size: once
cdr3_nt: TGTGCCATCACAGATAGGCGGGCTTTCTTT
cdr3_aa: CAITDRRAFF

v_call: TRBV12-3/TRBV12-4
j_call: TRBJ2-7
d_call: NA
clone_size: NA
cdr3_nt: TGTGCCAGCAGTGCAGGGGCCTTTCGGGAGCAGTACTTC
cdr3_aa: CASSAGAFREQYF

v_call: TRBV11-2
j_call: TRBJ2-3
d_call: NA
clone_size: NA
cdr3_nt: TGTGCCAGCAGCCCAACTAGAATTTCGCAGTATTTT
cdr3_aa: CASSPTRISQYF

v_call: TRBV10-1
j_call: TRBJ1-1
d_call: NA
clone_size: few
cdr3_nt: TGCGCCAGCAGTGAGTCCGGGAACACTGAAGCTTTCTTT
cdr3_aa: CASSESGNTEAFF

v_call: TRBV6-6
j_call: TRBJ1-2
d_call: NA
clone_size: NA
cdr3_nt: TGTGCCAGCAGTGACTCCGCCGGAGGGCCGGGCTATGGCTACACCTTC
cdr3_aa: CASSDSAGGPGYGYTF

v_call: TRBV29-1
j_call: TRBJ2-3
d_call: TRBD2
clone_size: NA
cdr3_nt: TGCAGCGCACTAGCGGGGGGGCCTGGAGATACGCAGTATTTT
cdr3_aa: CSALAGGPGDTQYF

v_call: TRBV5-4
j_call: TRBJ1-2
d_call: NA
clone_size: NA
cdr3_nt: TGTGCCAGCAGCTTTGATACAGGATGGGACTCTCACTATGGCTACACCTTC
cdr3_aa: CASSFDTGWDSHYGYTF

v_call: TRBV5-1
j_call: TRBJ1-2
d_call: NA
clone_size: few
cdr3_nt: TGCGCCAGCAGCTCGCTCACAGGGCCCGGCTACACCTTC
cdr3_aa: CASSSLTGPGYTF

v_call: TRBV5-1
j_call: TRBJ1-2
d_call: NA
clone_size: NA
cdr3_nt: TGCGCCAGCAGCTCAGAGGGATCTAACTATGGCTACACCTTC
cdr3_aa: CASSSEGSNYGYTF

v_call: TRBV5-1
j_call: TRBJ1-2
d_call: TRBD1
clone_size: NA
cdr3_nt: TGCGCCAGCAGCCCGTCCCGGGACAGGGGCTCTAACTATGGCTACACCTTC
cdr3_aa: CASSPSRDRGSNYGYTF

v_call: TRBV2
j_call: TRBJ2-5
d_call: NA
clone_size: NA
cdr3_nt: TGTGCCAGCAGAGGGACTCCTGAAGAGACCCAGTACTTC
cdr3_aa: CASRGTPEETQYF